In this sample, the clone carrying this T cell receptor beta chain turned up once. Its target is unknown. With a much larger clone just one base away, this may be a read error. The conserved phenylalanine or tryptophan normally closing the CDR3 is absent here, so this likely arose from a read error. The data stem from a study of read filtering for tumor transcriptome and immune sequencing. Overall study: Per sample, TCR-region reads ranged about 4.05 to 11 million by IR-seq, roughly 85 to 1,300 by RNA-seq. The study, taken as a whole, reports: Even smaller IR-seq throughput identified most shared clonotypes.

The library was built from about 0.4 ug RNA with molecular barcoded adaptors for alpha/delta and beta/gamma chains. TCRdb re-analysed the reads in MiXCR, keeping a single row per CDR3 protein. Here the sample spans tens of thousands of distinct CDR3 sequences, 15% to 20% being singletons. The CDR3 sequence is 17 residues long. After removal of 0 bases from V and 4 bases from J, the junction contained 12 bases not matched to a gene. Germline V gene lookup returns CDR1 LGHDT and CDR2 YNNKEL (reference sequence). Sequencing used a population of CD138-negative cells sorted from bone marrow. This TCR derives from a donor at least 40 years old with multiple myeloma. The rearrangement joins TRBV3-1 to TRBJ2-7; 7 bases line up with TRBD1. The CDR3 nucleotides are TGTGCCAGCAGCCAAGATATGGTCGGGACAGTGACTTACGAGCAGTACCTC. It yields the protein CASSQDMVGTVTYEQYL.